The 7 T cell receptor beta chains below all came from one sample that was sequenced in a study of blood T cell repertoires in COVID-19. Data came from immunoSEQ multiplex PCR; TCRdb stores just in-frame clones and leaves some out. The sample contains more than 150,000 clones, around 84% of which appear only once. The sample was peripheral blood. These receptors all come from a man in his 60s with COVID-19, enrolled during active disease.

This clone has only a few counts. J is TRBJ1-5 and V is TRBV5-8; weak D call: TRBD1 (5 bases). This CDR3 contains 13 residues. Germline V CDR1 and CDR2: SGHTS, YDEGEE. Trimming removed 7 bases at V and 2 bases at J, with 10 bases between. CDR3 loop: CASGQGGNQPQHF. CDR3 in DNA: TGTGCCAGCGGGCAGGGTGGCAATCAGCCCCAGCATTTT.

There are a few counts of this clone. The gene calls are TRBV12-5 and TRBJ2-3; 13 bases align to TRBD2. Germline values: CDR1 LGHNT, CDR2 FRNRAP. There are 17 residues in the CDR3. The ends lost 7 bases at V and 2 bases at J; junction bases unmatched: 9. The CDR3 DNA follows: TGTGCTAGTGAAGTCGGGACTAGCGGGGATCTCACAGATACGCAGTATTTT. This encodes CASEVGTSGDLTDTQYF.

In its sample, this clone was seen a few times. V is TRBV11-2 and J is TRBJ2-4, with 9 bases matching TRBD2. Germline lookup yields CDR1 SGHAT and CDR2 FQNNGV. The CDR3 sequence is 15 residues long. V trimming: 5 bases; J trimming: 7 bases; junction bases outside the gene matches: 9. CDR3 amino acids: CASSLQTSGFNIQYF. For the CDR3, the DNA is TGTGCCAGCAGCCTCCAAACTAGCGGGTTCAACATTCAGTACTTC.

The chain employs TRBV10-3 and TRBJ1-5, with a weak D call TRBD1 (5 bases). CDR3 size: 13 residues. Germline V CDR1 and CDR2: ENHRY, SYGVKD. Trimming stripped 8 bases from V and 0 bases from J, with 8 bases between. CDR3 amino acids: CAIGHLSNQPQHF. The CDR3 DNA reads as TGTGCCATCGGACACCTTAGCAATCAGCCCCAGCATTTT.

The chain combines TRBV6-5 with TRBJ1-2; D uncertain. This CDR3 comprises 15 residues. CDR1 and CDR2 from the germline V gene are MNHEY and SVGAGI. With 7 bases removed from V and 2 bases from J, the gap between germline ends came to 17 bases. CDR3 amino acids: CASNPSPLSNYGYTF. DNA of the CDR3: TGTGCCAGCAACCCCTCCCCACTTTCAAACTATGGCTACACCTTC.

This chain joins TRBV11-2 and TRBJ2-3; maybe TRBD1 (7 bases). V was pared by 0 bases and J by 2 bases, with 15 bases between. CDR3 length equals 17 residues. From germline, CDR1 is SGHAT and CDR2 FQNNGV. CDR3 loop: CASSLESRGVSTDTQYF. CDR3 nucleotides: TGTGCCAGCAGCTTAGAATCCAGGGGGGTGTCCACAGATACGCAGTATTTT.

The genes are TRBV2 and TRBJ1-4, with D uncertain. Germline assignment: CDR1 SNHLY and CDR2 FYNNEI. V gave up 5 bases and J gave up 3 bases, with 19 bases separating them. This CDR3 is 17 amino acids long. CDR3 loop: CASSFGNLVASNEKLFF. CDR3 bases: TGTGCCAGCAGTTTCGGGAACCTGGTGGCATCTAATGAAAAACTGTTTTTT.